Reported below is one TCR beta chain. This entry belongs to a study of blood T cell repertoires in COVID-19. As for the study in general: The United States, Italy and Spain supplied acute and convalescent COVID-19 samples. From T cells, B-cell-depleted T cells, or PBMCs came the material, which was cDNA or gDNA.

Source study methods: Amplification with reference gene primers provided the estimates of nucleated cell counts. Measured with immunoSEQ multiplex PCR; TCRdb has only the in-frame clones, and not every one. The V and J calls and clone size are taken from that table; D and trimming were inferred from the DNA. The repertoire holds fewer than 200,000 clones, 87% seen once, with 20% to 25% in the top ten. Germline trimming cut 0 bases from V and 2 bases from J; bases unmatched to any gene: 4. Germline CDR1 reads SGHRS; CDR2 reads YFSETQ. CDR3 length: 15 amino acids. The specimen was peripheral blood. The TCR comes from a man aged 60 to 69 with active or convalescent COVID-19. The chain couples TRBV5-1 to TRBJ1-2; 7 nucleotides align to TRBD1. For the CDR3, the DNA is TGCGCCAGCAGCTTGGCTGGACAGGAAAACTATGGCTACACCTTC. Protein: CASSLAGQENYGYTF.